Following are 3 T cell receptor beta chains from one sample sequenced in a study of T cell changes during pregnancy in multiple sclerosis. Profiled with immunoSEQ multiplex PCR; TCRdb holds only in-frame clones, not every one. The table lists more than 90,000 clones, 92% of them singletons. The sequencing used peripheral blood, collected in the first trimester of pregnancy. The receptors originated from a female donor with multiple sclerosis, enrolled in a pregnancy study.

This chain connects TRBV7-3 to TRBJ2-7, with D perhaps TRBD2 (5 bases). Germline CDR1 and CDR2: SGHTA and FQGTGA. The CDR3 is 13 amino acids. V gave up 5 bases and J gave up 7 bases, with 15 bases separating them. This chain's CDR3 is CASSPRPRGEQYF. CDR3 in DNA: TGTGCCAGCAGCCCACGTCCAAGAGGGGAGCAGTACTTC.

This rearrangement joins TRBV19 to TRBJ1-1, with TRBD1 matching over 9 bases. CDR1 is LNHDA and CDR2 is SQIVND in the germline V gene (reference sequence). With V trimmed by 5 bases and J by 3 bases, 4 bases remained unmatched. This CDR3 region has 14 residues. CDR3 sequence: CASSGQGRDTEAFF. CDR3 coding DNA: TGTGCCAGTAGTGGACAGGGGAGGGACACTGAAGCTTTCTTT.

The rearrangement links TRBV7-3 to TRBJ2-3, with TRBD2 identical over 7 bases. V shed 6 bases and J 4 bases; nucleotides not matched to a gene: 13. The V gene's germline CDR1 is SGHTA and CDR2 FQGTGA. The CDR3 is 16 amino acids. The CDR3 loop is CASRIGAGVRADTQYF. The DNA of the CDR3 is TGTGCCAGCAGAATAGGCGCGGGAGTACGGGCAGATACGCAGTATTTT. Drawing the rest from reference TRBV7-3 and TRBJ2-3, the complete variable domain is GAGVSQTPSNKVTEKGKYVELRCDPISGHTALYWYRQSLGQGPEFLIYFQGTGAADDSGLPNDRFFAVRPEGSVSTLKIQRTERGDSAVYLCASRIGAGVRADTQYFGPGTRLTVL.